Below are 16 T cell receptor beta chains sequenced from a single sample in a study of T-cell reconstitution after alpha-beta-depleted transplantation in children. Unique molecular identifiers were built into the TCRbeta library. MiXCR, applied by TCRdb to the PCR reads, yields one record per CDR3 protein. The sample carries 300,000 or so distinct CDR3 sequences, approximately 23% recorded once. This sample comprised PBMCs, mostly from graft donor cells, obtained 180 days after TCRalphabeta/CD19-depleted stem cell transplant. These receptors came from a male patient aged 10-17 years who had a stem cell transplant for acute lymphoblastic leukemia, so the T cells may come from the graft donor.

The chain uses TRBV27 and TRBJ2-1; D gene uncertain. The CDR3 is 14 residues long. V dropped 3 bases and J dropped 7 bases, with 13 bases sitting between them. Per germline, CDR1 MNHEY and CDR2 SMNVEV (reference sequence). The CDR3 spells CASSLWQKWNEQFF. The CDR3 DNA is TGTGCCAGCAGTTTGTGGCAGAAGTGGAATGAGCAGTTCTTC.

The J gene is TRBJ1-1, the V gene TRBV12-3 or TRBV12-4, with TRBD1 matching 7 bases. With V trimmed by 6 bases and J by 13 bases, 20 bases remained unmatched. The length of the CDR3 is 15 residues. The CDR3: CASSPWDSTLLSGFF. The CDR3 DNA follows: TGTGCCAGCAGCCCTTGGGACAGCACCCTACTTAGTGGTTTCTTT.

For the CDR3, the DNA is TGTGCCAGCAGCCCAAGCCGTTACACAGATACGCAGTATTTT. Protein product: CASSPSRYTDTQYF. The J gene is TRBJ2-3, the V gene TRBV7-3, with no clear D. CDR1 is SGHTA and CDR2 is FQGTGA in the germline V gene. This CDR3 is 14 amino acids long. The V end lost 5 bases, the J end lost 2 bases, and 11 bases lay between the germline ends.

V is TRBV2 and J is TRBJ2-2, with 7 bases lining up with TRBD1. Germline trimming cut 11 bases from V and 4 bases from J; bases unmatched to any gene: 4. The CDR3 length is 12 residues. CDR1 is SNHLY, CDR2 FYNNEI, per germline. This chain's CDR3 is CAAWTGTGELFF. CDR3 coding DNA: TGTGCCGCTTGGACAGGCACCGGGGAGCTGTTTTTT.

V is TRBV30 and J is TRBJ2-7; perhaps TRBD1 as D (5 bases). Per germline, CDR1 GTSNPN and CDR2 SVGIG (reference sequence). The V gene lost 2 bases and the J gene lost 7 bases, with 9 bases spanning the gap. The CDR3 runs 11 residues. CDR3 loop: CAWSSTGEQYF. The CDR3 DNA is TGTGCCTGGAGTTCAACAGGAGAGCAGTACTTC.

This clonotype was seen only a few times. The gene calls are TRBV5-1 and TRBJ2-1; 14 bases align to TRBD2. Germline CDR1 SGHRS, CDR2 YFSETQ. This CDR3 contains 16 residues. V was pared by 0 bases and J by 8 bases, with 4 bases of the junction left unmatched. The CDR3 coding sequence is TGCGCCAGCAGCTTGGCCGGGACTAGCGGGAGTCATGAGCAGTTCTTC. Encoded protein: CASSLAGTSGSHEQFF.

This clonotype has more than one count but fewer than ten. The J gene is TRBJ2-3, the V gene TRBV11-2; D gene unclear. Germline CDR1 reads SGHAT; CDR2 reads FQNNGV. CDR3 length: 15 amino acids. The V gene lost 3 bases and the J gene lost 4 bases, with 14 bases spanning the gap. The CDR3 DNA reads TGTGCCAGCAGCTTCCCACTGTTTACCGCAGATACGCAGTATTTT. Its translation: CASSFPLFTADTQYF. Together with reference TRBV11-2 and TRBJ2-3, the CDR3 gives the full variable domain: EAGVAQSPRYKIIEKRQSVAFWCNPISGHATLYWYQQILGQGPKLLIQFQNNGVVDDSQLPKDRFSAERLKGVDSTLKIQPAKLEDSAVYLCASSFPLFTADTQYFGPGTRLTVL.

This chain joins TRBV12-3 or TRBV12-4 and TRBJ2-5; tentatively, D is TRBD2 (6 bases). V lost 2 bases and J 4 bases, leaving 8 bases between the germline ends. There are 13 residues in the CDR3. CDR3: CASSLPGRETQYF. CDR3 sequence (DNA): TGTGCCAGCAGTTTACCCGGGAGAGAGACCCAGTACTTC.

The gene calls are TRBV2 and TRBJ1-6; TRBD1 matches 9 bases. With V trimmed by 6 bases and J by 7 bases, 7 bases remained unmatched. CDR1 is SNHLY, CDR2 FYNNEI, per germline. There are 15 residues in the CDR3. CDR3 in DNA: TGTGCCAGCAGATCACCGGGACAGGGCAATTCACCCCTCCACTTT. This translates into CASRSPGQGNSPLHF.

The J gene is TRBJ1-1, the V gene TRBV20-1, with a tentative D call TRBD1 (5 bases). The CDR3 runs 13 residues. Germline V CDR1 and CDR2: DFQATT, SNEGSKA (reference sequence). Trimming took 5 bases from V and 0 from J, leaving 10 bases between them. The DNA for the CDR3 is TGCAGTGCTGAACAGGATATGAACACTGAAGCTTTCTTT. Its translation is CSAEQDMNTEAFF.

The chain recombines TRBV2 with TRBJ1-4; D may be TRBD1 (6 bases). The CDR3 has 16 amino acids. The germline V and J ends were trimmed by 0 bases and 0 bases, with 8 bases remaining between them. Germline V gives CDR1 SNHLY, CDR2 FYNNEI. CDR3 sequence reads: CASSEARQATNEKLFF. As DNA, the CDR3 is TGTGCCAGCAGTGAAGCGCGACAGGCAACTAATGAAAAACTGTTTTTT.

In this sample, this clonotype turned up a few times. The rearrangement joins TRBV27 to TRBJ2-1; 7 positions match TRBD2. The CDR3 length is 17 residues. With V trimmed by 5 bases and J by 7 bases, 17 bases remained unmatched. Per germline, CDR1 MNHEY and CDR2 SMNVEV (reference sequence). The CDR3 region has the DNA TGTGCCAGCAGTCCCCGACTAGCATCCACCAGAGAGAATGAGCAGTTCTTC. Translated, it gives CASSPRLASTRENEQFF.

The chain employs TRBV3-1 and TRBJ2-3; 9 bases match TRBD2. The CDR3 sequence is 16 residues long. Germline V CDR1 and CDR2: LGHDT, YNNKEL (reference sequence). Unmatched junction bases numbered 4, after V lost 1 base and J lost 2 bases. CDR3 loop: CASSQGTSEFTDTQYF. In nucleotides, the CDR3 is TGTGCCAGCAGCCAAGGGACTAGCGAGTTCACAGATACGCAGTATTTT.

The CDR3 spells CASRSWGGYGYTF. In DNA, the CDR3 is TGCGCCAGTAGGTCTTGGGGTGGCTATGGCTACACCTTC. This rearrangement joins TRBV4-1 to TRBJ1-2; D gene unclear. CDR1 and CDR2 (germline): MGHRA, YSYEKL. Between the trimmed V and J ends, which lost 9 bases and 4 bases, there was a span of 15 bases. The CDR3 totals 13 residues.

The CDR3 region has the DNA TGTGCCATCAGTGAGTCCGAGGGGCCCCCGGAAAAACTGTTTTTT. Translating it yields CAISESEGPPEKLFF. The gene calls are TRBV10-3 and TRBJ1-4; TRBD1 might be the D (5 bases). The V gene lost 0 bases and the J gene lost 8 bases, with 13 bases spanning the gap. Looked up from germline, CDR1 is ENHRY and CDR2 is SYGVKD. The CDR3 has 15 amino acids.

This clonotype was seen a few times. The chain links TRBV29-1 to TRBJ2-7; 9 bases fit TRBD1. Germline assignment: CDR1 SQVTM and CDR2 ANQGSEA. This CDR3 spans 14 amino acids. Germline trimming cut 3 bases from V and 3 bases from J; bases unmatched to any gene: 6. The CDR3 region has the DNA TGCAGCGTTGAGGGGGGACAGGGAGTCTACGAGCAGTACTTC. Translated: CSVEGGQGVYEQYF.